These 20 T cell receptor beta chains were all obtained from the same sample, sequenced in a study of post-analysis software for immune sequencing data. Prepared TCR beta cDNA libraries contained unique molecular identifiers. In TCRdb, the PCR reads were re-called with MiXCR into one record per CDR3 protein. The sample gives 350,000 to 450,000 distinct CDR3 sequences, roughly 38% of which show up once; 13% is in the top ten. Study-wide points: A few TRBV segments occurring more often in patients than controls included TRBV5-6, TRBV5-1 and TRBV20-1.

No cognate antigen is known for these TCRs. Sequences were obtained from blood. These receptors were collected from a girl under 18 with multiple sclerosis.

There are a few counts of this clonotype. The chain carries TRBV6-5 and TRBJ2-1; unclear D gene. CDR1 and CDR2 (germline): MNHEY, SVGAGI. The germline V and J ends were trimmed by 4 bases and 7 bases, with 11 bases remaining between them. The CDR3 consists of 13 residues. CDR3 residues: CASSWGTENEQFF. The DNA for the CDR3 is TGTGCCAGCAGTTGGGGTACCGAGAATGAGCAGTTCTTC.

This chain links TRBV3-1 with TRBJ2-4, with D perhaps matching TRBD1 (6 bases). V was cut by 3 bases and J by 4 bases, with 16 bases left in between. Germline CDR1 LGHDT, CDR2 YNNKEL (reference sequence). The CDR3 has 16 amino acids. As DNA, the CDR3 is TGTGCCAGCAGCCAGACGCCAGGGACACCGAAAAACATTCAGTACTTC. This codes for CASSQTPGTPKNIQYF.

The chain has TRBV19 and TRBJ2-4; TRBD2 matches 12 bases. V was pared by 5 bases and J by 1 base, with 3 bases of the junction left unmatched. Germline V gene sequence: CDR1 LNHDA, CDR2 SQIVND (reference sequence). CDR3 length equals 16 residues. This CDR3 reads CASSRLAGAAKNIQYF. The CDR3 DNA reads as TGTGCCAGTAGTCGACTAGCGGGGGCCGCCAAAAACATTCAGTACTTC.

This chain connects TRBV6-2 or TRBV6-3 to TRBJ1-1; tentatively, D is TRBD1 (5 bases). Trimming removed 11 bases at V and 3 bases at J, with 10 bases between. The CDR3 has 11 amino acids. Germline V gene lookup returns CDR1 MNHEY and CDR2 SVGEGT. CDR3 protein: CAVGVYTEAFF. CDR3 nucleotides: TGTGCCGTGGGGGTGTACACTGAAGCTTTCTTT.

This clonotype was found a few times. In DNA form, the CDR3 reads TGTGCCAGCTACCCCTCGGACAGCCAAGAGACCCAGTACTTC. It is translated as CASYPSDSQETQYF. The V gene is TRBV7-3, the J gene TRBJ2-5, with TRBD1 as a possible D gene (6 bases). Trimming took off 8 bases at V and 1 base at J, with 14 bases between the two ends. Germline CDR1 and CDR2: SGHTA and FQGTGA. CDR3 length equals 14 residues. The full variable domain, its missing parts supplied by reference TRBV7-3 and TRBJ2-5, is GAGVSQTPSNKVTEKGKYVELRCDPISGHTALYWYRQSLGQGPEFLIYFQGTGAADDSGLPNDRFFAVRPEGSVSTLKIQRTERGDSAVYLCASYPSDSQETQYFGPGTRLLVL.

Remarks on this clonotype: A single base separates this from a much larger clone, so it may be a read error. The chain joins TRBV6-2 or TRBV6-3 to TRBJ2-2; perhaps TRBD2 as D (5 bases). This CDR3 has 15 amino acids. Germline V gene data show CDR1 as MNHEY and CDR2 as SVGEGT. The CDR3 reads CASSYVSANTGERFF. The CDR3 bases are TGTGCCAGCAGTTACGTTTCGGCGAACACCGGGGAGCGGTTTTTT.

This clonotype has only a few counts. V gene TRBV20-1 combines with J gene TRBJ2-3; 10 positions match TRBD2. V was pared by 3 bases and J by 6 bases, with 9 bases of the junction left unmatched. Germline CDR1 DFQATT, CDR2 SNEGSKA (reference sequence). The CDR3 spans 15 residues. For the CDR3, the DNA is TGCAGTGCTAGGGGAAGCGGGGGGGCCACGGATACGCAGTATTTT. Encoded protein: CSARGSGGATDTQYF.

The chain combines TRBV20-1 with TRBJ1-6, with TRBD1 identical over 7 bases. The V gene end was trimmed by 5 bases and the J gene end by 0 bases; junction bases not matched to a gene: 7. The CDR3 spans 16 residues. Looked up from germline, CDR1 is DFQATT and CDR2 is SNEGSKA (reference sequence). This chain's CDR3 is CSAVPGQSSYNSPLHF. The CDR3 DNA sequence: TGCAGTGCTGTGCCGGGACAGAGCTCCTATAATTCACCCCTCCACTTT.

A few counts support this clonotype. The chain couples TRBV11-2 to TRBJ2-2, with TRBD1 matching 9 bases. Germline-derived CDR1 and CDR2 are SGHAT and FQNNGV. Losses at the gene ends were 1 base for V and 4 bases for J; bases not matched to a gene: 1. The CDR3 sequence is 15 residues long. CDR3 residues: CASSLGTGVTGELFF. CDR3 coding DNA: TGTGCCAGCAGCTTAGGGACAGGGGTCACCGGGGAGCTGTTTTTT.

The chain links TRBV12-3 or TRBV12-4 to TRBJ2-1; D is undetermined. V lost 6 bases, J lost 7 bases, and 7 bases lay in between. The CDR3 extends over 11 amino acids. CDR3 sequence (DNA): TGTGCCAGCAGCCGTTCAAATGAGCAGTTCTTC. Translation: CASSRSNEQFF.

Here the CDR3 reads CASSLADRSGDEQYF. The CDR3 DNA follows: TGTGCCAGCAGTTTAGCAGACAGGTCTGGAGACGAGCAGTACTTC. The genes are TRBV12-3 or TRBV12-4 and TRBJ2-7, with a tentative D call TRBD1 (6 bases). V was shortened by 0 bases and J by 5 bases, with 14 bases between the two germline ends. The CDR3 runs to 15 residues.

Only a few counts were recorded for this clonotype. The genes are TRBV7-3 and TRBJ1-2, with a possible D match to TRBD1 (6 bases). Germline V lookup: CDR1 SGHTA, CDR2 FQGTGA. The germline V and J ends were trimmed by 3 bases and 6 bases, with 8 bases remaining between them. CDR3 length: 12 amino acids. Here the CDR3 DNA reads TGTGCCAGCAGCTTCCAGGGGCATGGCTACACCTTC. This gives the protein CASSFQGHGYTF.

This chain links TRBV9 with TRBJ2-7; D may be TRBD2 (6 bases). V lost 2 bases, J lost 2 bases, and 14 bases lay in between. The CDR3 contains 15 residues. The germline CDR1 and CDR2 sequences are SGDLS and YYNGEE. The CDR3 DNA follows: TGTGCCAGCAGCGTCGGGGGAGGAGGGGCCTACGAGCAGTACTTC. It is translated as CASSVGGGGAYEQYF.

This clonotype was seen more than once but under ten times. The J gene is TRBJ2-1, the V gene TRBV11-1, with D perhaps TRBD1 or TRBD2 (5 bases each). The germline V gene has CDR1 SGHAT and CDR2 FQDESV (reference sequence). This CDR3 spans 14 amino acids. V was shortened by 5 bases and J by 8 bases, with 16 bases between the two germline ends. Here the CDR3 DNA reads TGTGCCAGCAGCCCCGCAGGGCCCGGGGATGAGCAGTTCTTC. Protein: CASSPAGPGDEQFF.

The chain carries TRBV5-1 and TRBJ1-1; D gene ambiguous. The CDR3 totals 15 residues. From germline, CDR1 is SGHRS and CDR2 YFSETQ. V was clipped by 5 bases and J by 6 bases, with 20 bases between them. The CDR3 spells CASRVSGRTGAEAFF. The CDR3 DNA sequence: TGCGCCAGCAGAGTCTCAGGCCGAACCGGGGCTGAAGCTTTCTTT.

The V and J genes are TRBV7-2 and TRBJ2-4; 9 bases align to TRBD2. This CDR3 is built from 14 residues. The V and J ends lost 3 bases and 5 bases, in that order; junction bases with no gene match: 2. CDR1 and CDR2 from the germline V gene are SGHTA and FQGNSA. CDR3 sequence reads: CASSFKRGENIQYF. The CDR3 DNA sequence: TGTGCCAGCAGCTTTAAGCGGGGGGAAAACATTCAGTACTTC.

The sample holds a few counts of this clonotype. The genes are TRBV7-9 and TRBJ1-2; no clear D. The CDR3 spans 17 residues. Trimming took off 0 bases at V and 4 bases at J, with 18 bases between the two ends. Germline CDR1 and CDR2: SEHNR and FQNEAQ (reference sequence). CDR3 protein: CASSLAQISAGSYGYTF. DNA of the CDR3: TGTGCCAGCAGCTTAGCGCAAATCTCGGCAGGATCCTATGGCTACACCTTC.

The J gene is TRBJ1-2, the V gene TRBV12-3 or TRBV12-4; 7 nucleotides line up with TRBD1. The CDR3 contains 14 residues. V lost 6 bases, J lost 4 bases, and 8 bases stayed unmatched. This CDR3 is CASSPRDSFYGYTF. CDR3 sequence (DNA): TGTGCCAGCAGCCCTAGGGACAGCTTCTATGGCTACACCTTC.

The chain employs TRBV29-1 and TRBJ1-2; possibly TRBD1 for D (6 bases). V gave up 7 bases and J gave up 5 bases, with 14 bases separating them. The CDR3 contains 12 residues. CDR1 and CDR2 (germline): SQVTM, ANQGSEA. For the CDR3, the DNA is TGCAGCGCCGACCCCGGACAGTATGGCTACACCTTC. Translating gives CSADPGQYGYTF. Complete variable domain (other parts from reference TRBV29-1 and TRBJ1-2): SAVISQKPSRDICQRGTSLTIQCQVDSQVTMMFWYRQQPGQSLTLIATANQGSEATYESGFVIDKFPISRPNLTFSTLTVSNMSPEDSSIYLCSADPGQYGYTFGSGTRLTVV.

The chain is built from TRBV6-5 and TRBJ2-6, with D tentatively TRBD1 (6 bases). This CDR3 contains 18 residues. The germline V gene has CDR1 MNHEY and CDR2 SVGAGI. Between the trimmed V and J ends, which lost 0 bases and 2 bases, there was a span of 14 bases. CDR3 region: CASSYSGRGAAGANVLTF. CDR3 in DNA: TGTGCCAGCAGTTACTCAGGCAGGGGCGCGGCTGGGGCCAACGTCCTGACTTTC.